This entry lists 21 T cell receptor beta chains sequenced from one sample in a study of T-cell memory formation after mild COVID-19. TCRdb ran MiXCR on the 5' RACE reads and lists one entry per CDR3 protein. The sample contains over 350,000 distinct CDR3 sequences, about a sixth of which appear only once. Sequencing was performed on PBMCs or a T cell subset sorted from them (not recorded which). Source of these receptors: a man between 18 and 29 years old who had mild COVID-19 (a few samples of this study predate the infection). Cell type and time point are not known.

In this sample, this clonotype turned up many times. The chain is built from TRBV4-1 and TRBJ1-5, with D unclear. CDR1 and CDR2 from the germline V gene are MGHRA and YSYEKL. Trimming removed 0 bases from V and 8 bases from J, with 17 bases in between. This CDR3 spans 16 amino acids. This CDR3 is CASSQDARLVEKPQHF. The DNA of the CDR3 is TGCGCCAGCAGCCAAGATGCCAGGTTAGTGGAAAAGCCCCAGCATTTT.

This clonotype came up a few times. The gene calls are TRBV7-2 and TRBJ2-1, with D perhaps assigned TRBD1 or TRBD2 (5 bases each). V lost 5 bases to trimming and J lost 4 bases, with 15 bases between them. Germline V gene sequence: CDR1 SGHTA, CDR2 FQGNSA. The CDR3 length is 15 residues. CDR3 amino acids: CASSPEGRPYNEQFF. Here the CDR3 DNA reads TGTGCCAGCAGCCCCGAGGGGCGGCCATACAATGAGCAGTTCTTC.

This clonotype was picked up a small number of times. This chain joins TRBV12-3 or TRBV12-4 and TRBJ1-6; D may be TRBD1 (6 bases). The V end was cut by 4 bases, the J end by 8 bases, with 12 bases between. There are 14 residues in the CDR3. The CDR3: CASSSAGTYSPLHF. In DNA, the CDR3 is TGTGCCAGCAGTTCGGCAGGGACATATTCACCCCTCCACTTT.

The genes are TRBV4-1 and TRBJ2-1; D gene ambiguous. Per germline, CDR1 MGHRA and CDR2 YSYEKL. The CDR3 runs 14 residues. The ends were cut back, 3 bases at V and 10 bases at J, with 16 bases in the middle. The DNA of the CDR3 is TGCGCCAGCAGCCAGCTAAGCTGGGTAATAGAGCAGTTCTTC. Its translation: CASSQLSWVIEQFF.

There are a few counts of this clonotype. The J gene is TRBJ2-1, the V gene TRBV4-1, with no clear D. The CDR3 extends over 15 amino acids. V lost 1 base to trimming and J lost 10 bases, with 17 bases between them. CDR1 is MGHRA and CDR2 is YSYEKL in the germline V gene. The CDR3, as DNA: TGCGCCAGCAGCCAAGGTGTTCTCCAGGCAGAAGAGCAGTTCTTC. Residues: CASSQGVLQAEEQFF.

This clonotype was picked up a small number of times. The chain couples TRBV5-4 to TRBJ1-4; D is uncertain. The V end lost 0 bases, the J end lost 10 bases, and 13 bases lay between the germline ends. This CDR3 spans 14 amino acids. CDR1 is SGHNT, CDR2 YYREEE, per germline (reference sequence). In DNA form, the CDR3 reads TGTGCCAGCAGCTTGGATGGGGAGCGTGGAAAACTGTTTTTT. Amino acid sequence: CASSLDGERGKLFF.

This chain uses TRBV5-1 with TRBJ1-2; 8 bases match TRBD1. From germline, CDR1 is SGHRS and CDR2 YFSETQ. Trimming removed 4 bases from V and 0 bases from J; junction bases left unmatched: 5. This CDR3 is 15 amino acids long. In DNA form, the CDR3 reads TGCGCCAGCAGCCGAACAGGGGGAGCTAACTATGGCTACACCTTC. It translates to CASSRTGGANYGYTF.

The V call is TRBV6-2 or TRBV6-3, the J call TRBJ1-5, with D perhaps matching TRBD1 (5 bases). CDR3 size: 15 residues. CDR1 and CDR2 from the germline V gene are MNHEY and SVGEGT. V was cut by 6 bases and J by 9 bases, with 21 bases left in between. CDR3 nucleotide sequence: TGTGCCAGCAGCCATCACCAGGGTACGCAGGGGCCCCAGCATTTT. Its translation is CASSHHQGTQGPQHF.

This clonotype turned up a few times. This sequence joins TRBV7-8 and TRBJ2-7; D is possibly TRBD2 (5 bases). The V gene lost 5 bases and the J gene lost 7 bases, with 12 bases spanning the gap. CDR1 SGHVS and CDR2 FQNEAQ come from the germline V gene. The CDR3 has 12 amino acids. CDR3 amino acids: CASSTTSWEQYF. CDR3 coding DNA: TGTGCCAGCAGCACTACTAGTTGGGAGCAGTACTTC.

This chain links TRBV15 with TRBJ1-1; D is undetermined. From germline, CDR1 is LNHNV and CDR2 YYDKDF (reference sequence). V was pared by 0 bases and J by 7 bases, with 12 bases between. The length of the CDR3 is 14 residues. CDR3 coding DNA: TGTGCCACCAGCAGAGATCCCGTTAGCCTTGAAGCTTTCTTT. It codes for CATSRDPVSLEAFF. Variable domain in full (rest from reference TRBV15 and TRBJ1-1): DAMVIQNPRYQVTQFGKPVTLSCSQTLNHNVMYWYQQKSSQAPKLLFHYYDKDFNNEADTPDNFQSRRPNTSFCFLDIRSPGLGDTAMYLCATSRDPVSLEAFFGQGTRLTVV.

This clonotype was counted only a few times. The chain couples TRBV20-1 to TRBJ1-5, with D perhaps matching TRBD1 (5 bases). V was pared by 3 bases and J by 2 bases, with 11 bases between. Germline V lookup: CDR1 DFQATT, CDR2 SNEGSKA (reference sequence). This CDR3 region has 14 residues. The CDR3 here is CSASRDGRNQPQHF. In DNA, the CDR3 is TGCAGTGCTAGCCGGGACGGCCGCAATCAGCCCCAGCATTTT.

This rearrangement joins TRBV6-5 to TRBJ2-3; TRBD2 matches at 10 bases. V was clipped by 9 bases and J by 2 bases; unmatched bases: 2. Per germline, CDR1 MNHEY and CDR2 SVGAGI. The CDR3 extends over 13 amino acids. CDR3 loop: CASSGGHTDTQYF. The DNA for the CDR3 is TGTGCCAGTAGCGGGGGGCACACAGATACGCAGTATTTT.

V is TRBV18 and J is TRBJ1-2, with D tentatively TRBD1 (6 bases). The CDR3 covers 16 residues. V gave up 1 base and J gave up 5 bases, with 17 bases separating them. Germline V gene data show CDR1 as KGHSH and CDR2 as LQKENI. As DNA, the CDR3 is TGTGCCAGCTCACCACTCGGGGGGCAGGTGGCGTATGGCTACACCTTC. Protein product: CASSPLGGQVAYGYTF. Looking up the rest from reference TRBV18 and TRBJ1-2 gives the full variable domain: NAGVMQNPRHLVRRRGQEARLRCSPMKGHSHVYWYRQLPEEGLKFMVYLQKENIIDESGMPKERFSAEFPKEGPSILRIQQVVRGDSAAYFCASSPLGGQVAYGYTFGSGTRLTVV.

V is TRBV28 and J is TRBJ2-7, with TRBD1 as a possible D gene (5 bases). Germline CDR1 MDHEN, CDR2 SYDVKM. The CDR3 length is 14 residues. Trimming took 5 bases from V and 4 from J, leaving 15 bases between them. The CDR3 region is CASSMQGSGYEQYV. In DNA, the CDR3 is TGTGCCAGCAGTATGCAGGGATCGGGTTACGAGCAGTACGTC.

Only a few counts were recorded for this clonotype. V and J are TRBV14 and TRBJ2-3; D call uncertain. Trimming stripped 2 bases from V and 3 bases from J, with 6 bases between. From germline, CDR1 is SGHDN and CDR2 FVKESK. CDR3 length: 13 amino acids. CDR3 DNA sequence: TGTGCCAGCAGCCAACAACTTACAGATACGCAGTATTTT. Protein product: CASSQQLTDTQYF.

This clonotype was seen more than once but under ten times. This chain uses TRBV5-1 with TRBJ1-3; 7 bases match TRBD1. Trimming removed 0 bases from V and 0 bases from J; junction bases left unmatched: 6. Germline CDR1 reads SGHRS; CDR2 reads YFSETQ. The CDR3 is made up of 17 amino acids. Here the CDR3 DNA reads TGCGCCAGCAGCTTGGGGACAGGTCCCTCCTCTGGAAACACCATATATTTT. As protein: CASSLGTGPSSGNTIYF. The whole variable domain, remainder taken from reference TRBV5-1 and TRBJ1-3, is KAGVTQTPRYLIKTRGQQVTLSCSPISGHRSVSWYQQTPGQGLQFLFEYFSETQRNKGNFPGRFSGRQFSNSRSEMNVSTLELGDSALYLCASSLGTGPSSGNTIYFGEGSWLTVV.

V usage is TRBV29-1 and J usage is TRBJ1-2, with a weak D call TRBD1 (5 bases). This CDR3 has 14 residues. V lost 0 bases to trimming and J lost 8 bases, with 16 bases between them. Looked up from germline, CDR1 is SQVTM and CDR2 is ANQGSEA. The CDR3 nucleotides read TGCAGCGTTGAAGATCAAGGGGCCGCAGGGGGCTACACCTTC. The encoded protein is CSVEDQGAAGGYTF.

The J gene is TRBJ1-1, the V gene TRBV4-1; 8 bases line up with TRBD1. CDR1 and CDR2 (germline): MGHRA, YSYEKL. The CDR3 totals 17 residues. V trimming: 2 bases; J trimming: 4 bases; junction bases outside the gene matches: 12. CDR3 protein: CASSQPNRGRLGTEAFF. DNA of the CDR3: TGCGCCAGCAGCCAACCTAACAGGGGGAGGTTAGGCACTGAAGCTTTCTTT.

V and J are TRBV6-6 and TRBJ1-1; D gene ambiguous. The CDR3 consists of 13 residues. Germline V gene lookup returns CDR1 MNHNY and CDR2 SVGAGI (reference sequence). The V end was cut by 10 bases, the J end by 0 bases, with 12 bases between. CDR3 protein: CATASSLNTEAFF. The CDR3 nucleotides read TGTGCCACCGCATCGAGCTTGAACACTGAAGCTTTCTTT.

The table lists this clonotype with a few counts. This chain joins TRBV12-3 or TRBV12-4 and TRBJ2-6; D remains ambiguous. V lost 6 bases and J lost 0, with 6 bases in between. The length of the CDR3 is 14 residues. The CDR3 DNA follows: TGTGCCAGCAGGCCAGGCTCTGGGGCCAACGTCCTGACTTTC. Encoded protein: CASRPGSGANVLTF.

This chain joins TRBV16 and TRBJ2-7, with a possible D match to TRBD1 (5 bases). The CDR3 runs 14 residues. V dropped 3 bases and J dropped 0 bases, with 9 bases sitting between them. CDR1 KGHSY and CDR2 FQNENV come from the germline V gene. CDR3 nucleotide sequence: TGTGCCAGCAGCCAGTTCAGGGACTCCTACGAGCAGTACGTC. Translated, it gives CASSQFRDSYEQYV.